A selection of T cell receptor beta chains follows, all from one sample in a study of T-cell memory formation after mild COVID-19. TCRdb called the 5' RACE reads again in MiXCR, with one record for every CDR3 protein. The table shows 50,000 or so distinct CDR3 sequences, with 9.3% occurring only once. Sequencing was done on a sample of PBMCs or a T cell subset sorted from them (not recorded which). These receptor sequences come from an adult woman who had mild COVID-19 (a few samples of this study predate the infection). Cell type and time point are not known. Both conserved end residues are trimmed from each CDR3.

j_gene: TRBJ1-2; v_gene: TRBV12-3/TRBV12-4; CDR3aa: ASSRDRGMGYT
j_gene: TRBJ2-7; v_gene: TRBV6-1; CDR3aa: ASSEAGSYEQY
j_gene: TRBJ2-3; v_gene: TRBV6-5; CDR3aa: ASKASGLMGTQY
j_gene: TRBJ2-7; v_gene: TRBV5-5; CDR3aa: ASSLAWANSYEQY
j_gene: TRBJ1-6; v_gene: TRBV7-3; CDR3aa: ASSLDGGFNSPLH
j_gene: TRBJ1-3; v_gene: TRBV12-3/TRBV12-4; CDR3aa: ATQGGPGNTIY
j_gene: TRBJ2-3; v_gene: TRBV20-1; CDR3aa: SASLSGKSTDTQY
j_gene: TRBJ2-7; v_gene: TRBV20-1; CDR3aa: SARGFGPDTYEQY
j_gene: TRBJ2-3; v_gene: TRBV24-1; CDR3aa: ATSDPSGGNTDTQY
j_gene: TRBJ2-7; v_gene: TRBV27; CDR3aa: ASCRAAGVSEQY
j_gene: TRBJ2-7; v_gene: TRBV6-5; CDR3aa: ASKLAGPYEQY
j_gene: TRBJ2-1; v_gene: TRBV6-4; CDR3aa: ASSAETQGHEQF
j_gene: TRBJ2-1; v_gene: TRBV21-1; CDR3aa: ASSNRDCPNEQF
j_gene: TRBJ2-1; v_gene: TRBV7-2; CDR3aa: ASSLSTRANNEQF
j_gene: TRBJ2-3; v_gene: TRBV27; CDR3aa: ASSLLGQVTDTQY
j_gene: TRBJ2-7; v_gene: TRBV5-1; CDR3aa: ASSLRGTSSYEQY
j_gene: TRBJ2-7; v_gene: TRBV7-3; CDR3aa: ASSLGTGSSYEQY
j_gene: TRBJ2-3; v_gene: TRBV9; CDR3aa: ASSVAGSTDTQY
j_gene: TRBJ1-1; v_gene: TRBV12-3/TRBV12-4; CDR3aa: ASSLQEVHTEAF
j_gene: TRBJ1-1; v_gene: TRBV5-6; CDR3aa: ASSQQWGQGGTEAF
j_gene: TRBJ1-2; v_gene: TRBV7-2; CDR3aa: ASSSTVYYGYT
j_gene: TRBJ1-1; v_gene: TRBV5-1; CDR3aa: ASSHEHTEAF
j_gene: TRBJ2-3; v_gene: TRBV11-2; CDR3aa: ASRKPGSYTDTQY
j_gene: TRBJ2-7; v_gene: TRBV12-3/TRBV12-4; CDR3aa: ASSSLYEQY
j_gene: TRBJ2-7; v_gene: TRBV12-3/TRBV12-4; CDR3aa: ASSPPAGTGARYEQY
j_gene: TRBJ1-1; v_gene: TRBV15; CDR3aa: ATSRGGTGTEAF
j_gene: TRBJ2-7; v_gene: TRBV11-2; CDR3aa: ASSSGLAGRSYEQY
j_gene: TRBJ2-2; v_gene: TRBV6-5; CDR3aa: ASHGVTGELF
j_gene: TRBJ2-1; v_gene: TRBV4-2; CDR3aa: ASSHLRDNEQF
j_gene: TRBJ1-2; v_gene: TRBV15; CDR3aa: ATTDRGPNYGYT
j_gene: TRBJ2-5; v_gene: TRBV15; CDR3aa: ATSRGQKETQY
j_gene: TRBJ2-7; v_gene: TRBV10-3; CDR3aa: AISNRDPYEQY
j_gene: TRBJ1-2; v_gene: TRBV20-1; CDR3aa: SAKQEGLDYGYT
j_gene: TRBJ2-1; v_gene: TRBV29-1; CDR3aa: SVEDRATSGDEQF
j_gene: TRBJ2-5; v_gene: TRBV5-5; CDR3aa: ASSRLGAAVETQY
j_gene: TRBJ1-4; v_gene: TRBV29-1; CDR3aa: SVVTSRGGGEKLF
j_gene: TRBJ1-5; v_gene: TRBV25-1; CDR3aa: ASSESQGAGNQPQH
j_gene: TRBJ2-3; v_gene: TRBV7-2; CDR3aa: ASSLDTDTQY
j_gene: TRBJ1-5; v_gene: TRBV5-1; CDR3aa: ASSLGQGQPQH
j_gene: TRBJ2-7; v_gene: TRBV5-5; CDR3aa: ASSLAAYSYEQY
j_gene: TRBJ2-2; v_gene: TRBV7-2; CDR3aa: ASSSYRFPGGELF
j_gene: TRBJ2-1; v_gene: TRBV7-6; CDR3aa: ASSLYGSGINEQF
j_gene: TRBJ2-1; v_gene: TRBV6-5; CDR3aa: ASSYHPSSYNEQF
j_gene: TRBJ2-1; v_gene: TRBV7-7; CDR3aa: ASSLLAGPYNEQF
j_gene: TRBJ2-7; v_gene: TRBV19; CDR3aa: ASASGGTYEQY
j_gene: TRBJ2-5; v_gene: TRBV18; CDR3aa: ASSPGGETQY